This is a list of T cell receptor beta chains from one sample in a study of blood T cell repertoires in COVID-19. Produced via immunoSEQ multiplex PCR; TCRdb's table is partial and in-frame only. The sample includes over 200,000 clones, roughly 80% of them seen just once. Sequenced sample: peripheral blood. These TCRs come from a man in his fifties or sixties with active or convalescent COVID-19. CDR3s include the opening cysteine and the closing phenylalanine or tryptophan. A D gene is named only where the DNA matches it firmly. Clone size, where shown, is once, few, many, or a class for clones that have expanded.

j_gene,abundance,v_gene,d_gene,CDR3nt,CDR3aa
TRBJ1-4,many,TRBV18,-,TGTGCCAGCTCACCATCCGGGGTTAATGAAAAACTGTTTTTT,CASSPSGVNEKLFF
TRBJ1-2,-,TRBV9,TRBD1,TGTGCCAGCAGCGACCGGGACAGTCCTTACTATGGCTACACCTTC,CASSDRDSPYYGYTF
TRBJ1-6,few,TRBV7-2,-,TGTGCCAGCAGCGATACACAGGGTAGCTCCTATAATTCACCCCTCCACTTT,CASSDTQGSSYNSPLHF
TRBJ1-4,-,TRBV2,-,TGTGCCAGTGTAGGGGGTACGAGGGAAAAACTGTTTTTT,CASVGGTREKLFF
TRBJ1-3,-,TRBV3-1/TRBV3-2,-,TGTGCCAGCAGCCAAGATAGAGGGACTGGAAACACCATATATTTT,CASSQDRGTGNTIYF
TRBJ1-4,few,TRBV11-2,TRBD1,TGTGCCAGCAGCTTGTCCGGACAGGGTAATGAAAAACTGTTTTTT,CASSLSGQGNEKLFF
TRBJ1-1,once,TRBV5-8,TRBD1,TGTGCCAGCAGCCTCGGGACAGGGGACACTGAAGCTTTCTTT,CASSLGTGDTEAFF
TRBJ1-2,few,TRBV6-5,-,TGTGCCAGCAGGGGCTCGAACTATGGCTACACCTTC,CASRGSNYGYTF
TRBJ1-1,-,TRBV30,TRBD1,TGTGCCTGGAGTGACGGGACAGGGAACACTGAAGCTTTCTTT,CAWSDGTGNTEAFF
TRBJ1-1,-,TRBV28,TRBD1,TGTGCCAGCAGAGAAATTGACAGGGGTGGTGAAGCTTTCTTT,CASREIDRGGEAFF
TRBJ1-4,-,TRBV7-9,-,TGTGCCAGCAGGACAGAATCCGAAAAACTGTTTTTT,CASRTESEKLFF
TRBJ1-1,once,TRBV5-4,-,TGTGCCAGCAGCCCGGCACGGGGGGCAGGGACTGAAGCTTTCTTT,CASSPARGAGTEAFF
TRBJ2-7,-,TRBV19,-,TGTGCCAGCCCCTATACGCAGGGGGGCTACGAGCAGTACTTC,CASPYTQGGYEQYF
TRBJ1-4,-,TRBV3-1/TRBV3-2,TRBD1,TGTGCCAGCAGCCACCCCGGACAGGTAGCTAATGAAAAACTGTTTTTT,CASSHPGQVANEKLFF
TRBJ2-2,-,TRBV6-6,TRBD1,TGTGCCAGCAGTTACGTAGGGGGCGCGTACACCGGGGAGCTGTTTTTT,CASSYVGGAYTGELFF
TRBJ2-3,-,TRBV20-1,-,TGCAGCCCGGAGCATGATACGCAGTATTTT,CSPEHDTQYF
TRBJ1-2,-,TRBV30,-,TGTGCCTGGACAGGGCCTAACTATGGCTACACCTTC,CAWTGPNYGYTF
TRBJ1-1,few,TRBV5-4,-,TGTGCCAGCAGCTTAACAGTGAACACTGAAGCTTTCTTT,CASSLTVNTEAFF
TRBJ2-2,-,TRBV6-1,-,TGTGCCAGCAGTGAAGCCGGCCGGGGGAACACCGGGGAGCTGTTTTTT,CASSEAGRGNTGELFF
TRBJ2-7,-,TRBV6-1,TRBD2,TGTGCCAGCAGTGAACCAGGACTAGCGAGCTCCTACGAGCAGTACTTC,CASSEPGLASSYEQYF
TRBJ1-1,-,TRBV6-1,TRBD1,TGTGCCAGCAGTGGCAGGGGTGAGACAGGGGGCGTCGGGGCTTTCTTT,CASSGRGETGGVGAFF
TRBJ1-6,-,TRBV3-1/TRBV3-2,TRBD1,TGTGCCAGCAGCCCGGGGACAGGGAGGACCTATAATTCACCCCTCCACTTT,CASSPGTGRTYNSPLHF
TRBJ1-2,-,TRBV28,-,TGTGCCAGCATAAGGTCGGGTAACTATGGCTACACCTTC,CASIRSGNYGYTF
TRBJ1-1,-,TRBV5-4,-,TGTGCCAGCAGCTTGGAAGAGATAAACACTGAAGCTTTCTTT,CASSLEEINTEAFF
TRBJ1-4,-,TRBV5-1,-,TGCGCCAGCAGGCAAGACACGAATGAAAAACTGTTTTTT,CASRQDTNEKLFF
TRBJ1-2,-,TRBV5-8,-,TGTGCCAGCAGCTTGAACTTAAGAGGTGGAGGACCTAACTATGGCTACACCTTC,CASSLNLRGGGPNYGYTF
TRBJ2-1,-,TRBV30,TRBD2,TGTGCCTGGGATCGACTAGCGGGGGGGCATGAGCAGTTCTTC,CAWDRLAGGHEQFF
TRBJ1-1,-,TRBV19,TRBD1,TGTGCCAGTAGTATTAACAGGGGGAACACTGAAGCTTTCTTT,CASSINRGNTEAFF
TRBJ1-5,-,TRBV24-1,-,TGTGCCACCAGTGACGAGGGAGGGAGGCAGCCCCAGCATTTT,CATSDEGGRQPQHF